The present T cell receptor (beta chain) was sequenced within a study of CD8+CD57+ T cells in acquired aplastic anemia. About the study: Sorted CD4+ and CD8+ cells gave a mean 3.2 ug DNA, range about 0.19 to 27.4 ug.

Sequencing was done on patients that had shown CD8+CD57+ cell expansion by flow cytometry. The use of genomic DNA as template underpinned the TCR beta VDJ and CDR3 profiling. Each CDR3 protein is one row after TCRdb ran MiXCR on the reads. The sample includes some 170,000 distinct CDR3 sequences, less than 65% of them seen just once. The study's findings and limits: A set of about 28 CD8+ CDR3 sequences was shared between patients and controls, and these sequences appeared highly expressed in patients.

As concerns this clonotype: What it recognizes is unknown.

The trim removed 3 bases at V and 3 bases at J, leaving 3 bases unmatched. CDR1 is DFQATT, CDR2 SNEGSKA, per germline (reference sequence). CDR3 size: 13 residues. The chain employs TRBV20-1 and TRBJ1-1, with 8 nucleotides matching TRBD1. The sample was sorted CD4+, CD8+, or CD8+CD57+ T cells (not recorded which) from PBMCs. The clonotype was recovered from a human donor with aplastic anemia. CDR3 in amino acids: CSASTGGHTEAFF. DNA for the CDR3: TGCAGTGCTAGTACAGGGGGGCACACTGAAGCTTTCTTT.